Only a few counts were recorded for the clone carrying this TCR beta chain. Its antigen is currently unknown. These data come from a study of CD8 T cells in ankylosing spondylitis. Study conclusions and caveats: A motif of 7 or 8 highly homologous TCR beta variants was seen as apparently characteristic of ankylosing spondylitis blood. Disease-associated clonotypes exhibited CD8+ identity and were relatively infrequent in peripheral blood. Reactive arthritis synovial fluid and blood were previously reported to contain some motif variants.

Quantitative 5'-RACE with molecular barcodes generated TCR beta libraries. TCRdb ran MiXCR on the 5' RACE reads and lists one entry per CDR3 protein. The sample shows 500,000 or so distinct CDR3 sequences, about 5.7% of them seen only once. Sequenced sample: blood, either unsorted or a sorted T cell fraction (not recorded which). The origin of this receptor is a male donor with ankylosing spondylitis.

The CDR3 DNA sequence: TGCGCCAGCAGCTTGGAGGTGAGGGGGCTGGGCAATGAGCAGTTCTTC. This encodes CASSLEVRGLGNEQFF. The V call is TRBV5-1, the J call TRBJ2-1; the match to TRBD1 covers 7 bases. V was pared by 0 bases and J by 6 bases, with 9 bases of the junction left unmatched. Germline V lookup: CDR1 SGHRS, CDR2 YFSETQ. The CDR3 extends over 16 amino acids. Variable domain in full (rest from reference TRBV5-1 and TRBJ2-1): KAGVTQTPRYLIKTRGQQVTLSCSPISGHRSVSWYQQTPGQGLQFLFEYFSETQRNKGNFPGRFSGRQFSNSRSEMNVSTLELGDSALYLCASSLEVRGLGNEQFFGPGTRLTVL.